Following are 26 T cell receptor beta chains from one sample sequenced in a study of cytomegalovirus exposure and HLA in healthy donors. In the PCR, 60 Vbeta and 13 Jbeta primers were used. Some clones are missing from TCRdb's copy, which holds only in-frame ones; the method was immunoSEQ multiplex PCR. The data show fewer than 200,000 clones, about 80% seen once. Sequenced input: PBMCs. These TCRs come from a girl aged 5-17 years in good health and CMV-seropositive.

The CDR3 DNA sequence: TGTGCCAGCAGCTTAGCGGGGGCCCTCACAGATACGCAGTATTTT. Translated, it gives CASSLAGALTDTQYF. The chain joins TRBV5-6 to TRBJ2-3; 8 nucleotides agree with TRBD2. Germline V gene sequence: CDR1 SGHDT, CDR2 YYEEEE. This CDR3 spans 15 amino acids. Trimming at V came to 2 bases and at J to 2 bases, leaving 4 bases not matched to a gene. The full variable domain, with the rest looked up from reference TRBV5-6 and TRBJ2-3, is DAGVTQSPTHLIKTRGQQVTLRCSPKSGHDTVSWYQQALGQGPQFIFQYYEEEERQRGNFPDRFSGHQFPNYSSELNVNALLLGDSALYLCASSLAGALTDTQYFGPGTRLTVL.

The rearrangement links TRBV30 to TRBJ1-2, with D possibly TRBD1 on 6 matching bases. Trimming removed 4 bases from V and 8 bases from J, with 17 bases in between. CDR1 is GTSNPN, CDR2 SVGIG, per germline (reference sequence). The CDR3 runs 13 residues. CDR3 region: CAWNLQGQPGYTF. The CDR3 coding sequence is TGTGCCTGGAATCTACAGGGCCAGCCCGGCTACACCTTC.

In DNA, the CDR3 is TGTGCCAGCAGTACCGACAGAAATTATCAGCCCCAGCATTTT. Translating gives CASSTDRNYQPQHF. V usage is TRBV28 and J usage is TRBJ1-5; TRBD1 might be the D (5 bases). V was pared by 5 bases and J by 5 bases, with 13 bases between. This CDR3 has 14 residues. The germline CDR1 and CDR2 sequences are MDHEN and SYDVKM.

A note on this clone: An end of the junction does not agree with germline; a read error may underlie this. CDR3 region: CASSLPSDSGITIYF. The DNA for the CDR3 is TGTGCCAGCAGCTTACCCTCCGACTCTGGAATCACCATATATTTT. The J gene is TRBJ1-3, the V gene TRBV5-4; D not certain. This CDR3 contains 15 residues. CDR1 is SGHNT, CDR2 YYREEE, per germline (reference sequence).

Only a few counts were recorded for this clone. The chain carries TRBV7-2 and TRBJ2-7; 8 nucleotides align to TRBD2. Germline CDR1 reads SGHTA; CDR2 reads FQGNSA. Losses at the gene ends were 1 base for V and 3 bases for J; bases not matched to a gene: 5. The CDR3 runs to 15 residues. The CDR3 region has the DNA TGTGCCAGCAGCTTAGGGGGGACTAGGGACTACGAGCAGTACTTC. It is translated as CASSLGGTRDYEQYF. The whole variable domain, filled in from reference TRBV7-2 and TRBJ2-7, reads GAGVSQSPSNKVTEKGKDVELRCDPISGHTALYWYRQSLGQGLEFLIYFQGNSAPDKSGLPSDRFSAERTGGSVSTLTIQRTQQEDSAVYLCASSLGGTRDYEQYFGPGTRLTVT.

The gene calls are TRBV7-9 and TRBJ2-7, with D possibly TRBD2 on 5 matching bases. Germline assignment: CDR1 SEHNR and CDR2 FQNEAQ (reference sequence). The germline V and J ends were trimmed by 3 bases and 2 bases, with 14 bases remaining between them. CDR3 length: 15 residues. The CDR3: CASSLYNGNPYEQYF. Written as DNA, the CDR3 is TGTGCCAGCAGCTTGTATAACGGGAACCCCTACGAGCAGTACTTC.

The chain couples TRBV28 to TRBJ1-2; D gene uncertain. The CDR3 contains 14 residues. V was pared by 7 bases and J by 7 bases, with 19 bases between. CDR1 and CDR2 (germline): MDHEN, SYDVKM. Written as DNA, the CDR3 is TGTGCCAGCATACACGGGAGCTCTCCGGGTGGCTACACCTTC. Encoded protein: CASIHGSSPGGYTF.

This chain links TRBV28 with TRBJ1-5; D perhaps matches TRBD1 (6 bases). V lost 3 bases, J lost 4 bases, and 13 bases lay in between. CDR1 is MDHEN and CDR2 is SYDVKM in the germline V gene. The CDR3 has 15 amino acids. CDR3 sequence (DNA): TGTGCCAGCAGTTTCCCCCGACAGGCAAATCAGCCCCAGCATTTT. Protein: CASSFPRQANQPQHF.

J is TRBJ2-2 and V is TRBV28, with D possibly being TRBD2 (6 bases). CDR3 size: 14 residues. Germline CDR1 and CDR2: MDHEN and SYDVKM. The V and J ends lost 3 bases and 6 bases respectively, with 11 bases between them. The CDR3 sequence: CASSFYSGPGELFF. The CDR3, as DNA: TGTGCCAGCAGTTTTTACAGCGGGCCCGGGGAGCTGTTTTTT.

Here the CDR3 reads CASSLNPGGTDTQYF. As DNA, the CDR3 is TGCGCCAGCAGCTTGAACCCAGGGGGCACAGATACGCAGTATTTT. The chain employs TRBV5-1 and TRBJ2-3; possibly TRBD1 for D (6 bases). This CDR3 contains 15 residues. V lost 1 base to trimming and J lost 1 base, with 10 bases between them. Germline V gene data show CDR1 as SGHRS and CDR2 as YFSETQ. Filled out from reference TRBV5-1 and TRBJ2-3, the complete variable domain reads KAGVTQTPRYLIKTRGQQVTLSCSPISGHRSVSWYQQTPGQGLQFLFEYFSETQRNKGNFPGRFSGRQFSNSRSEMNVSTLELGDSALYLCASSLNPGGTDTQYFGPGTRLTVL.

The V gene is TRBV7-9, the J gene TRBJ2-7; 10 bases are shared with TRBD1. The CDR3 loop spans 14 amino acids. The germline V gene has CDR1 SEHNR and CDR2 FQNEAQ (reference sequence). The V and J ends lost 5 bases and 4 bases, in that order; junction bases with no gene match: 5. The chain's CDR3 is CASSLRDRGYEQYF. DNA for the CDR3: TGTGCCAGCAGCCTCCGGGACAGGGGTTACGAGCAGTACTTC.

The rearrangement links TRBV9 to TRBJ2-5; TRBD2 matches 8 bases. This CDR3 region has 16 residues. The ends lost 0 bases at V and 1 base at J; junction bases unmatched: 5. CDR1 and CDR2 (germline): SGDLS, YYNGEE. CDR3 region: CASSVGVAGSQETQYF. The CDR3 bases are TGTGCCAGCAGCGTAGGGGTAGCGGGGAGCCAAGAGACCCAGTACTTC. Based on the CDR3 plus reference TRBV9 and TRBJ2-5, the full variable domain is DSGVTQTPKHLITATGQRVTLRCSPRSGDLSVYWYQQSLDQGLQFLIQYYNGEERAKGNILERFSAQQFPDLHSELNLSSLELGDSALYFCASSVGVAGSQETQYFGPGTRLLVL.

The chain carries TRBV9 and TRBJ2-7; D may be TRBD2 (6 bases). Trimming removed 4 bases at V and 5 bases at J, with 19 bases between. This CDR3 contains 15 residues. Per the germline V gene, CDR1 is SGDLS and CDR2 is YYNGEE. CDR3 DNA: TGTGCCAGCAGCTCGGATAGGGCGGGATTGGACGAGCAGTACTTC. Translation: CASSSDRAGLDEQYF. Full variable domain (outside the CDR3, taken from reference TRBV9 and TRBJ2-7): DSGVTQTPKHLITATGQRVTLRCSPRSGDLSVYWYQQSLDQGLQFLIQYYNGEERAKGNILERFSAQQFPDLHSELNLSSLELGDSALYFCASSSDRAGLDEQYFGPGTRLTVT.

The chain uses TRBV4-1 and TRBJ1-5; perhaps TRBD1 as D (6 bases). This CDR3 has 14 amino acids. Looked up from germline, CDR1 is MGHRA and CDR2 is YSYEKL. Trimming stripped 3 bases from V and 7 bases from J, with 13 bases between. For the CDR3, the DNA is TGCGCCAGCAGCCAGGCAGGGGCCTACCAGCCCCAGCATTTT. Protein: CASSQAGAYQPQHF.

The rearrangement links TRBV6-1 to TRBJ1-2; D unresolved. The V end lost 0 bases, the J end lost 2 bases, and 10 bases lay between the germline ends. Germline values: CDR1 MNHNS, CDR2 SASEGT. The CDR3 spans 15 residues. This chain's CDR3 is CASSEAIGRNYGYTF. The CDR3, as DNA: TGTGCCAGCAGTGAAGCGATCGGCAGGAACTATGGCTACACCTTC.

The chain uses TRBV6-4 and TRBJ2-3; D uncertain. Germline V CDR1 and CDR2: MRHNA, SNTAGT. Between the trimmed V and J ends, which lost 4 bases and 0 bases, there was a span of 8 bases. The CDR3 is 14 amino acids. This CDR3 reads CASSVESSTDTQYF. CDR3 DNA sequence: TGTGCCAGCAGTGTAGAGTCTAGCACAGATACGCAGTATTTT.

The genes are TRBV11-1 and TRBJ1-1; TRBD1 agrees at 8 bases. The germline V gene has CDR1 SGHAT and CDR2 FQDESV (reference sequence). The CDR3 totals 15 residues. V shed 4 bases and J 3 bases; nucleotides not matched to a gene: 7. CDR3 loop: CASSYDRGSDTEAFF. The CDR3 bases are TGTGCCAGCAGCTACGACAGGGGCTCAGACACTGAAGCTTTCTTT.

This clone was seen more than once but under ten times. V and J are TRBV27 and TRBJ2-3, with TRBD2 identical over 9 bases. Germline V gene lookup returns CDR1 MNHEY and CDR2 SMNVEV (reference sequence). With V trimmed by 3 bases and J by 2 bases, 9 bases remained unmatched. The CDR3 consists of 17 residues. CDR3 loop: CASSFLAGGPHTDTQYF. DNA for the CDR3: TGTGCCAGCAGTTTTCTGGCGGGAGGGCCCCACACAGATACGCAGTATTTT.

The CDR3 sequence is CASSEPGTPGYTF. In DNA, the CDR3 is TGTGCCAGCAGTGAACCGGGGACACCCGGCTACACCTTC. The V call is TRBV25-1, the J call TRBJ1-2; D may be TRBD1 (6 bases). Trimming shortened V by 2 bases and J by 8 bases, and 12 bases separated the two germline ends. This CDR3 is built from 13 residues. CDR1 and CDR2 (germline): MGHDK, SYGVNS.

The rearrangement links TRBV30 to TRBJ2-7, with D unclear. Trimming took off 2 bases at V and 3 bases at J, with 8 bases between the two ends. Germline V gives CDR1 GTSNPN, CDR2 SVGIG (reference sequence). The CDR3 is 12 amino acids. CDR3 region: CAWSRGRYEQYF. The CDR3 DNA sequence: TGTGCCTGGAGTCGCGGTCGCTACGAGCAGTACTTC.

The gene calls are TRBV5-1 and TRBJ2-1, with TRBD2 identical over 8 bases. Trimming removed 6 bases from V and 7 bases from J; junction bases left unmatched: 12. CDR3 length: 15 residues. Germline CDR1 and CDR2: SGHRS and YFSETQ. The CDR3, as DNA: TGCGCCAGCACCCGGGGGGGAAGGGGAATAAATGAGCAGTTCTTC. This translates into CASTRGGRGINEQFF.

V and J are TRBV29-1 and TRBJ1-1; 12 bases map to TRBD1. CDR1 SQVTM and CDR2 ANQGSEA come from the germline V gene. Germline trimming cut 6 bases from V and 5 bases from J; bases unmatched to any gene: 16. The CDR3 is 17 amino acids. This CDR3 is CSVSGGTGGFFLTEAFF. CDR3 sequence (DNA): TGCAGCGTAAGTGGCGGGACAGGGGGCTTCTTTTTGACTGAAGCTTTCTTT.

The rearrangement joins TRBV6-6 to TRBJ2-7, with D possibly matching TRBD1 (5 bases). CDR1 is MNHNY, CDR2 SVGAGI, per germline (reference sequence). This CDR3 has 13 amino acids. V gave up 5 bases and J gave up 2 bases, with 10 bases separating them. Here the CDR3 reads CASSPTAAYEQYF. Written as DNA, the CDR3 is TGTGCCAGCAGTCCGACAGCTGCCTACGAGCAGTACTTC.

As DNA, the CDR3 is TGTGCCAGCAGCCCCACCCCTAGCGGAGATTACTACGAGCAGTACTTC. It codes for CASSPTPSGDYYEQYF. V gene TRBV7-6 combines with J gene TRBJ2-7; 7 bases agree with TRBD2. The V and J ends lost 5 bases and 3 bases, in that order; junction bases with no gene match: 13. This CDR3 is built from 16 residues. Germline V gene lookup returns CDR1 SGHVS and CDR2 FNYEAQ.

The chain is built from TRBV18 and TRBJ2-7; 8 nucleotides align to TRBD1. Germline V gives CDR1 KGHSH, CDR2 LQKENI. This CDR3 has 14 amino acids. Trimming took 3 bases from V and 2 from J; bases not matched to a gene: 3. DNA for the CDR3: TGTGCCAGCTCACCGGAACAGGGGGCCTACGAGCAGTACTTC. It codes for CASSPEQGAYEQYF.

In DNA, the CDR3 is TGCGCCAGCAGCTGGGCTCTGACTAGCGGGAGCAAAGAGACCCAGTACTTC. It translates to CASSWALTSGSKETQYF. The rearrangement joins TRBV5-1 to TRBJ2-5, with 12 bases aligning to TRBD2. With 3 bases clipped from V and 3 bases from J, the junction kept 9 bases outside the gene matches. The length of the CDR3 is 17 residues. From germline, CDR1 is SGHRS and CDR2 YFSETQ.